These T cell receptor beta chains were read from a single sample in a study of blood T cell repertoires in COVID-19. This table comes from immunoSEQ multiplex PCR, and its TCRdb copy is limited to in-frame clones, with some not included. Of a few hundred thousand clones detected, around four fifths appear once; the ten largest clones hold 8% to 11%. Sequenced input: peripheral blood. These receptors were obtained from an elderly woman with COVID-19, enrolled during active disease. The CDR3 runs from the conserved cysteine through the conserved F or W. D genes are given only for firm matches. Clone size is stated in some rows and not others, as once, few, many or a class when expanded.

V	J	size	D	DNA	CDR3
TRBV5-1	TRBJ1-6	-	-	TGCGCCAGCAGCGAGGCGACAACCCCGGGAGGTTCACCCCTCCACTTT	CASSEATTPGGSPLHF
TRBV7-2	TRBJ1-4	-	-	TGTGCCAGCAGCTTAGGCGGAGGGGCAAATGAAAAACTGTTTTTT	CASSLGGGANEKLFF
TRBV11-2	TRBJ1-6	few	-	TGTGCCAGCAGCTTAGTAGGAGAGGGTGGGTCACCCCTCCACTTT	CASSLVGEGGSPLHF
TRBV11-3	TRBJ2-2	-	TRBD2	TGTGCCAGCATCCGGACTAGCGGGGACCCTAGAACCGGGGAGCTGTTTTTT	CASIRTSGDPRTGELFF
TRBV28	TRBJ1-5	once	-	TGTGCCAGCAGCCCCTCGGGTAACAATCAGCCCCAGCATTTT	CASSPSGNNQPQHF
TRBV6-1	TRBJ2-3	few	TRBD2	TGTGCCAGCAGTGAACAGGCTAGCGGGGGGGCAGGGAATACGCAGTATTTT	CASSEQASGGAGNTQYF
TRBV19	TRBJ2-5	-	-	TGTGCCAGTAGTAGCACAGGGCGAGAGACCCAGTACTTC	CASSSTGRETQYF
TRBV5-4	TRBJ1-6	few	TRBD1	TGTGCCAGCGGGGAGATTTCCGGGACAGAGAATTCACCCCTCCACTTT	CASGEISGTENSPLHF
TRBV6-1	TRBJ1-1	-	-	TGTGCCAGCAGTGATTTCTGGGCGAACACTGAAGCTTTCTTT	CASSDFWANTEAFF
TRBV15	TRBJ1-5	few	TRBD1	TGTGCCACCAGCAACCCAGGGGGCTTTCAGCCCCAGCATTTT	CATSNPGGFQPQHF
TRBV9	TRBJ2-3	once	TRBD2	TGTGCCAGCAGCGTAGCGGGGGGGAGCACAGATACGCAGTATTTT	CASSVAGGSTDTQYF
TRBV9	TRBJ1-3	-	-	TGTGCCAGCAGCGCAACATCCAACTCTGGAAACACCATATATTTT	CASSATSNSGNTIYF
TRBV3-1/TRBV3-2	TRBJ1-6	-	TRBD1	TGTGCCAGCATCCCCTTTCAGGGGGCCGCTTCACCCCTCCACTTT	CASIPFQGAASPLHF
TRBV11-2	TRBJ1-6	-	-	TGTGCCAGCAGCTTAGATCGGGGGGCTAGCTCCTATAATTCACCCCTCCACTTT	CASSLDRGASSYNSPLHF
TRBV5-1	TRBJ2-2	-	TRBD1	TGCGCCAGCAGCACCGGACAGGTAGAGGCCGGGGAGCTGTTTTTT	CASSTGQVEAGELFF
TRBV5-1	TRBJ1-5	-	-	TGCGCCAGCAGTCCCGACGGACTGAATCAGCCCCAGCATTTT	CASSPDGLNQPQHF
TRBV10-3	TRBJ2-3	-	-	TGTGCCATCAGGGGCGCCCCCGGCACAGATACGCAGTATTTT	CAIRGAPGTDTQYF
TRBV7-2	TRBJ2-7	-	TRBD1	TGTGCCAGCAGCTTAGTTCTAGGACAGGGGGTTCCCTACGAGCAGTACTTC	CASSLVLGQGVPYEQYF
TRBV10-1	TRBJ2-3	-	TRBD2	TGCGCCAGCAGTGAGGGACTAGCGGGGGGAGAGGATACGCAGTATTTT	CASSEGLAGGEDTQYF
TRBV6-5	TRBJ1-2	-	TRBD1	TGTGCCAGCCGGGGACAGTTCTATGGCTACACCTTC	CASRGQFYGYTF
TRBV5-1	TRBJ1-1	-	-	TGCGCCAGCAGTCAGGGGAATGAGGCTGAAGCTTTCTTT	CASSQGNEAEAFF
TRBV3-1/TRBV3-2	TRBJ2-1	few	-	TGTGCCAGCAGCCATCGTAATGAGCAGTTCTTC	CASSHRNEQFF